Presented here are 26 T cell receptor beta chains from one specimen sequenced in a study of CD8 T cells in Susac syndrome. Reverse transcription of 0.5 to 1 ug RNA was performed with random hexamers. Using its own MiXCR run on the immunoSEQ multiplex PCR reads, TCRdb lists one record per CDR3 protein. The sample includes tens of thousands of distinct CDR3 sequences, about 96% of them seen just once. What was sequenced was CD8+ T cells from PBMCs. These receptors were obtained from a human donor with Susac syndrome.

The gene calls are TRBV30 and TRBJ1-1; D gene ambiguous. Between the trimmed V and J ends, which lost 5 bases and 0 bases, there was a span of 7 bases. Germline V CDR1 and CDR2: GTSNPN, SVGIG (reference sequence). The CDR3 loop spans 12 amino acids. The CDR3 loop is CAWLPLNTEAFF. CDR3 sequence (DNA): TGTGCCTGGTTGCCGTTGAACACTGAAGCTTTCTTT.

This chain uses TRBV6-6 with TRBJ1-5; D is possibly TRBD1 (5 bases). Per the germline V gene, CDR1 is MNHNY and CDR2 is SVGAGI (reference sequence). The ends were cut back, 6 bases at V and 4 bases at J, with 7 bases in the middle. The CDR3 covers 12 residues. DNA of the CDR3: TGTGCCAGCAGGCCAGGGAATCAGCCCCAGCATTTT. Its translation is CASRPGNQPQHF.

This chain links TRBV24-1 with TRBJ2-1; 9 bases align to TRBD2. V lost 3 bases to trimming and J lost 4 bases; unmatched junction nucleotides: 6. This CDR3 contains 16 residues. Germline CDR1 is KGHDR and CDR2 is SFDVKD. In DNA form, the CDR3 reads TGTGCCACCAGTGATGCTGATAGCGGGGGTTACAATGAGCAGTTCTTC. Encoded protein: CATSDADSGGYNEQFF.

V is TRBV3-1 and J is TRBJ2-1, with 11 positions matching TRBD2. In germline, CDR1 is LGHDT, CDR2 YNNKEL (reference sequence). V trimming: 4 bases; J trimming: 7 bases; junction bases outside the gene matches: 9. The CDR3 spans 16 residues. The CDR3 DNA reads as TGTGCCAGCAGCCGAAGGACTAGCGGGCTACTGAATGAGCAGTTCTTC. It is translated as CASSRRTSGLLNEQFF.

This chain's CDR3 is CASSRTGTGMNEQYF. CDR3 in DNA: TGTGCCAGCAGCCGGACCGGGACAGGGATGAACGAGCAGTACTTC. This chain joins TRBV14 and TRBJ2-7, with 9 nucleotides matching TRBD1. Germline values: CDR1 SGHDN, CDR2 FVKESK. This CDR3 is built from 15 residues. V gave up 4 bases and J gave up 5 bases; unmatched junction bases: 9.

Only one count was recorded for this clonotype. This chain connects TRBV27 to TRBJ1-1, with a possible D match to TRBD1 (6 bases). The V end lost 5 bases, the J end lost 3 bases, and 10 bases lay between the germline ends. The CDR3 totals 13 residues. Germline V gives CDR1 MNHEY, CDR2 SMNVEV (reference sequence). In DNA, the CDR3 is TGTGCCAGCAGTCCAGGGGAGTACACTGAAGCTTTCTTT. It codes for CASSPGEYTEAFF.

V and J are TRBV18 and TRBJ1-5, with no clear D. Germline V gene lookup returns CDR1 KGHSH and CDR2 LQKENI. The CDR3 length is 15 residues. V shed 3 bases and J shed 0 bases, with 9 bases lying between them. CDR3 coding DNA: TGTGCCAGCTCACCCACGGGGTATAGCAATCAGCCCCAGCATTTT. Protein: CASSPTGYSNQPQHF. The variable domain in full, completed from reference TRBV18 and TRBJ1-5, reads NAGVMQNPRHLVRRRGQEARLRCSPMKGHSHVYWYRQLPEEGLKFMVYLQKENIIDESGMPKERFSAEFPKEGPSILRIQQVVRGDSAAYFCASSPTGYSNQPQHFGDGTRLSIL.

In this sample, this clonotype turned up a few times. The chain has TRBV7-2 and TRBJ2-3; the D is unclear. Trimming stripped 1 base from V and 7 bases from J, with 6 bases between. CDR1 SGHTA and CDR2 FQGNSA come from the germline V gene. The length of the CDR3 is 12 residues. The CDR3 nucleotides read TGTGCCAGCAGCTTAGATCTAAATACGCAGTATTTT. As protein: CASSLDLNTQYF.

J is TRBJ2-4 and V is TRBV3-1, with 7 bases identical to TRBD2. CDR1 LGHDT and CDR2 YNNKEL come from the germline V gene (reference sequence). The V segment lost 0 bases and the J segment 6 bases; nucleotides outside the gene matches: 2. The CDR3 extends over 14 amino acids. CDR3 in DNA: TGTGCCAGCAGCCAAGATAGGGAGGGAAACATTCAGTACTTC. Encoded protein: CASSQDREGNIQYF.

The chain combines TRBV29-1 with TRBJ1-4, with D tentatively TRBD1 (5 bases). This CDR3 has 11 residues. Germline-derived CDR1 and CDR2 are SQVTM and ANQGSEA. The ends were cut back, 6 bases at V and 8 bases at J, with 10 bases in the middle. In nucleotides, the CDR3 is TGCAGCGTCACGTGGGGGGAAAAACTGTTTTTT. Its translation is CSVTWGEKLFF.

This clonotype was counted between two and nine times. The rearrangement joins TRBV2 to TRBJ2-2; D unclear. CDR3 length: 14 amino acids. CDR1 is SNHLY and CDR2 is FYNNEI in the germline V gene. V lost 4 bases, J lost 2 bases, and 8 bases lay in between. The CDR3 reads CASSVGGNTGELFF. CDR3 DNA: TGTGCCAGCAGTGTGGGTGGCAACACCGGGGAGCTGTTTTTT. Using reference TRBV2 and TRBJ2-2 for the parts outside the CDR3, the full variable domain is EPEVTQTPSHQVTQMGQEVILRCVPISNHLYFYWYRQILGQKVEFLVSFYNNEISEKSEIFDDQFSVERPDGSNFTLKIRSTKLEDSAMYFCASSVGGNTGELFFGEGSRLTVL.

The CDR3 DNA sequence: TGTGCCAGCAGCCCCGGGACAGGAGGTTACAATGAGCAGTTCTTC. Translated: CASSPGTGGYNEQFF. The chain links TRBV5-4 to TRBJ2-1, with TRBD1 identical over 8 bases. The CDR3 sequence is 15 residues long. The germline V gene encodes CDR1 SGHNT and CDR2 YYREEE (reference sequence). The V segment lost 4 bases and the J segment 4 bases; nucleotides outside the gene matches: 7.

The gene calls are TRBV12-3 or TRBV12-4 and TRBJ1-4; the match to TRBD1 covers 7 bases. The CDR3 loop spans 15 amino acids. After removal of 6 bases from V and 8 bases from J, the junction contained 12 bases not matched to a gene. CDR3 nucleotides: TGTGCCAGCAGAGCCGACAGGGTACTTGAAGAAAAACTGTTTTTT. It specifies CASRADRVLEEKLFF.

The chain links TRBV27 to TRBJ2-1; no clear D gene. The V end lost 4 bases, the J end lost 7 bases, and 11 bases lay between the germline ends. The CDR3 is made up of 13 amino acids. CDR1 MNHEY and CDR2 SMNVEV come from the germline V gene (reference sequence). The CDR3 region is CASSSQRVNEQFF. The CDR3 region has the DNA TGTGCCAGCAGTTCCCAACGGGTGAATGAGCAGTTCTTC.

This chain connects TRBV30 to TRBJ1-4, with D possibly TRBD1 on 6 matching bases. Germline V gene sequence: CDR1 GTSNPN, CDR2 SVGIG (reference sequence). The length of the CDR3 is 13 residues. Here the CDR3 DNA reads TGTGCACTGGGGGCCTCAACTAATGAAAAACTGTTTTTT. As protein: CALGASTNEKLFF.

The chain couples TRBV20-1 to TRBJ2-1, with 12 bases fitting TRBD2. CDR3 length: 15 amino acids. CDR1 and CDR2 (germline): DFQATT, SNEGSKA (reference sequence). V lost 1 base and J lost 7; bases outside the gene matches: 5. The CDR3 DNA follows: TGCAGTGCTAGAGTTGCTAGCGGGGGGGCAAATGAGCAGTTCTTC. This sequence encodes CSARVASGGANEQFF.

V gene TRBV5-1 combines with J gene TRBJ1-1; 7 bases are a match to TRBD1. CDR1 is SGHRS and CDR2 is YFSETQ in the germline V gene. The trim removed 5 bases at V and 0 bases at J, leaving 4 bases unmatched. The CDR3 runs to 14 residues. Here the CDR3 reads CASSPGTVNTEAFF. CDR3 sequence (DNA): TGCGCCAGCAGTCCCGGGACAGTGAACACTGAAGCTTTCTTT.

This chain connects TRBV5-1 to TRBJ1-1; TRBD1 might be the D (6 bases). V was pared by 0 bases and J by 1 base, with 10 bases between. This CDR3 has 15 residues. From germline, CDR1 is SGHRS and CDR2 YFSETQ. CDR3 in DNA: TGCGCCAGCAGCTTGGACAGGGCGGAGAACACTGAAGCTTTCTTT. This sequence encodes CASSLDRAENTEAFF.

The genes are TRBV5-6 and TRBJ1-2; 8 nucleotides line up with TRBD1. CDR3 size: 15 residues. Trimming cost V 4 bases and J 3 bases; bases outside gene matches: 8. Germline V gives CDR1 SGHDT, CDR2 YYEEEE. DNA for the CDR3: TGTGCCAGCAGCCCAAGACGCAGGGGGCACTATGGCTACACCTTC. It encodes CASSPRRRGHYGYTF.

This clonotype was picked up one time. This chain connects TRBV5-6 to TRBJ1-5; D call uncertain. The germline V and J ends were trimmed by 0 bases and 3 bases, with 10 bases remaining between them. CDR1 and CDR2 (germline): SGHDT, YYEEEE. The CDR3 is 15 residues long. CDR3 DNA: TGTGCCAGCAGCTTGGGGGCGGGCCTCAATCAGCCCCAGCATTTT. Amino acid sequence: CASSLGAGLNQPQHF.

The chain recombines TRBV7-8 with TRBJ1-2; D perhaps matches TRBD1 (5 bases). CDR3 length equals 15 residues. V lost 5 bases and J lost 5, with 18 bases in between. Germline V gene sequence: CDR1 SGHVS, CDR2 FQNEAQ. The CDR3 nucleotides read TGTGCCAGCAGCCCACTCACGACGAAGGGGTATGGCTACACCTTC. This gives the protein CASSPLTTKGYGYTF.

This rearrangement joins TRBV20-1 to TRBJ1-4; D is uncertain. The germline V gene encodes CDR1 DFQATT and CDR2 SNEGSKA (reference sequence). The CDR3 sequence is 13 residues long. Between the trimmed V and J ends, which lost 3 bases and 7 bases, there was a span of 12 bases. The CDR3 reads CSASHPGVEKLFF. The CDR3, as DNA: TGCAGTGCTAGTCACCCCGGGGTTGAAAAACTGTTTTTT.

The chain recombines TRBV3-1 with TRBJ2-3; 8 bases map to TRBD2. Germline V CDR1 and CDR2: LGHDT, YNNKEL (reference sequence). The V gene end was trimmed by 4 bases and the J gene end by 2 bases; junction bases not matched to a gene: 11. The CDR3 totals 17 residues. The CDR3 nucleotides are TGTGCCAGCAGCCTCTATAGCGGGGAGTTCCTCACAGATACGCAGTATTTT. It is translated as CASSLYSGEFLTDTQYF.

V is TRBV30 and J is TRBJ2-7; weak D call: TRBD2 (5 bases). Trimming stripped 3 bases from V and 0 bases from J, with 12 bases between. CDR1 and CDR2 (germline): GTSNPN, SVGIG (reference sequence). The CDR3 is 14 residues long. CDR3 bases: TGTGCCTGGAGCAGCGGACGTACCTCCTACGAGCAGTACTTC. Translation gives CAWSSGRTSYEQYF.

The chain links TRBV27 to TRBJ2-5; no clear D gene. The CDR3 is 13 residues long. Trimming pared 0 bases from V and 5 bases from J, leaving 7 bases between. Germline lookup yields CDR1 MNHEY and CDR2 SMNVEV (reference sequence). The CDR3 sequence: CASSLSNGETQYF. The CDR3 DNA follows: TGTGCCAGCAGTTTATCGAATGGGGAGACCCAGTACTTC.

The CDR3 nucleotides read TGTGCCAGCAGCTTAGGGGGGATCGGGCTGAACACCGGGGAGCTGTTTTTT. Translated, it gives CASSLGGIGLNTGELFF. V usage is TRBV7-8 and J usage is TRBJ2-2; D is possibly TRBD1 or TRBD2 (5 bases each). The CDR3 spans 17 residues. In germline, CDR1 is SGHVS, CDR2 FQNEAQ. V shed 1 base and J shed 1 base, with 13 bases lying between them.